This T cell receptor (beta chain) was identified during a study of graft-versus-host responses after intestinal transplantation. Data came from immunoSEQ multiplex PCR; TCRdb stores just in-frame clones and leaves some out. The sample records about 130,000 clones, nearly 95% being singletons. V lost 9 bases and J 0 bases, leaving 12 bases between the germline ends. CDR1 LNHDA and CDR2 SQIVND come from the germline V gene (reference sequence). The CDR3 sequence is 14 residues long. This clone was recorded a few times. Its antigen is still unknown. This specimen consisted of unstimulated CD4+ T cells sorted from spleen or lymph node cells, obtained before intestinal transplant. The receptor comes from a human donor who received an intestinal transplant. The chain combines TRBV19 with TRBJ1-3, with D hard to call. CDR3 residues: CASRPQGSGNTIYF. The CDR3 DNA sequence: TGTGCCAGCCGACCGCAAGGCTCTGGAAACACCATATATTTT.